This TCR beta chain appears in the sequencing data of a study of T cell responses to AZD1222 COVID-19 vaccine. With respect to this clone: Its target is not known.

Losses at the gene ends were 3 bases for V and 9 bases for J; bases not matched to a gene: 4. The CDR3 length is 14 residues. CDR1 and CDR2 (germline): KGHSH, LQKENI. This table comes from immunoSEQ multiplex PCR, and its TCRdb copy is limited to in-frame clones, with some not included. Among about 88,000 clones listed, 91% were seen once. General study findings and limits: Nearly half of spike-specific TCRs reportedly target variant regions that are unmutated in the B.1.351 and B.1.1.7 variants. It should be noted that donors were predominantly white British and more often female, and clonal diversity was possibly underestimated. The study identified only five to seven AZD1222 recipients as seropositive at baseline. Repertoires were collected only later (after the peak T cell response had occurred).

The chain is built from TRBV18 and TRBJ2-1; 11 bases are a match to TRBD1. This receptor was obtained from an adult in good health. This material consisted of peripheral blood, taken on day 0 of MenACWY control vaccination. CDR3 nucleotide sequence: TGTGCCAGCTCACCTGGGACAGGGGGTATTGAGCAGTTCTTC. Residues: CASSPGTGGIEQFF.